This T cell receptor beta chain was found in a study of OX40 agonist ivuxolimab in advanced cancers. The overall study: Mean age about 60 years, range 23 to 79; about 81% male.

TCRdb's copy holds only in-frame clones and misses some; the assay was immunoSEQ multiplex PCR. The sample records 35,000 to 55,000 clones, over 75% being singletons. Points from the study as a whole: CD8+ T cells (on average) carried more expanded clones than CD4+ T cells.

As regards this clone: The antigen is unknown.

Trimming cost V 4 bases and J 0 bases, with 16 bases left between them. Germline values: CDR1 MDHEN, CDR2 SYDVKM. This CDR3 region has 16 residues. This clonotype was sampled from an adult with an advanced solid tumor such as melanoma, head and neck, liver or kidney cancer. The genes are TRBV28 and TRBJ2-7; no clear D. The sequencing here drew on CD4+ or CD8+ T cells sorted from blood, taken in a trial of the OX40 agonist ivuxolimab. CDR3 bases: TGTGCCAGCAGTTCCACCATCAGGCGCCTCTCCTACGAGCAGTACTTC. This encodes CASSSTIRRLSYEQYF. Variable domain in full (rest from reference TRBV28 and TRBJ2-7): DVKVTQSSRYLVKRTGEKVFLECVQDMDHENMFWYRQDPGLGLRLIYFSYDVKMKEKGDIPEGYSVSREKKERFSLILESASTNQTSMYLCASSSTIRRLSYEQYFGPGTRLTVT.